A selection of T cell receptor beta chains follows, all from one sample in a study of blood T cell repertoires in COVID-19. TCRdb's copy holds only in-frame clones and misses some; the assay was immunoSEQ multiplex PCR. This repertoire shows hundreds of thousands of clones, around 92% found once; its top ten account for 1% to 1.5%. Material: peripheral blood. The source is a man in his forties with acute or convalescent COVID-19. Each CDR3 is given with its conserved first and last residue. D genes are given only for firm matches. Size values are once, few and many counts, or a class for expanded clones, and some rows have none.

TRBJ2-5,.,TRBD2,TRBV7-3,TGTGCCAGCAGCTTAGGCGGGAGTGAAGGAGAGACCCAGTACTTC,CASSLGGSEGETQYF
TRBJ1-5,.,.,TRBV5-4,TGTGCCAGCAGCCTCGCCCTGGGCCAGCCCCAGCATTTT,CASSLALGQPQHF
TRBJ1-4,.,TRBD1,TRBV12-5,TGTGCTAGATCACCGGGACAGGGTCATGAAAAACTGTTTTTT,CARSPGQGHEKLFF
TRBJ1-5,.,.,TRBV27,TGTGCCAGCAGAGGGGCCCAGCATTTT,CASRGAQHF
TRBJ1-2,.,TRBD1,TRBV4-1,TGCGCCAGCAGCCAATGGAGGACAGGGGAAGGCTACACCTTC,CASSQWRTGEGYTF
TRBJ2-7,.,.,TRBV5-1,TGCGCCAGCAGCTTTGGGGGACACAGTCCAGAATACGAGCAGTACTTC,CASSFGGHSPEYEQYF
TRBJ1-1,.,.,TRBV27,TGTGCCAGCAGTTTAGTGTCCGTCACTGAAGCTTTCTTT,CASSLVSVTEAFF
TRBJ2-5,.,TRBD1,TRBV29-1,TGCAGCGTTGTAATAGGCAGGGGGCTTGAGACCCAGTACTTC,CSVVIGRGLETQYF
TRBJ2-7,once,.,TRBV11-3,TGTGCCAGCAGCTTAGATGGGGGGTTTTGGTACGAGCAGTACTTC,CASSLDGGFWYEQYF
TRBJ2-1,.,TRBD2,TRBV2,TGTGCCAGCCGTGGGGCTAGCGGGGGGCGGGGCGAGCAGTTCTTC,CASRGASGGRGEQFF
TRBJ1-4,.,TRBD1,TRBV7-2,TGTGCCAGCAGCACGGACAGGGATGAAAAACTGTTTTTT,CASSTDRDEKLFF
TRBJ2-5,.,TRBD1,TRBV14,TGTGCCAGCAGACAGACAGGGTCTCAAGAGACCCAGTACTTC,CASRQTGSQETQYF
TRBJ2-5,.,TRBD2,TRBV3-1/TRBV3-2,TGTGCCAGCTTACACCGGGGGGTCCAAGAGACCCAGTACTTC,CASLHRGVQETQYF
TRBJ2-4,.,TRBD2,TRBV19,TGTGCCAGTAGTTCACGTAACTGGGGGACGGGAGGCAAAAACATTCAGTACTTC,CASSSRNWGTGGKNIQYF